Listed here are 10 T cell receptor beta chains from one sample, sequenced in a study of blood T cell repertoires in COVID-19. Measured with immunoSEQ multiplex PCR; TCRdb has only the in-frame clones, and not every one. The sample records approximately 150,000 clones, 70% to 90% being singletons. The material sequenced was peripheral blood. These receptors were obtained from a woman in her 70s with acute or convalescent COVID-19.

The gene calls are TRBV24-1 and TRBJ1-5, with TRBD1 identical over 8 bases. Per germline, CDR1 KGHDR and CDR2 SFDVKD. The junction had 4 bases not matched to a gene; V was cut back by 3 bases and J by 4 bases. The CDR3 is 15 amino acids. CDR3 residues: CATSDPGQGNQPQHF. The DNA of the CDR3 is TGTGCCACCAGTGATCCCGGACAGGGAAATCAGCCCCAGCATTTT.

Only a few counts were recorded for this clone. The V call is TRBV6-2 or TRBV6-3, the J call TRBJ1-5; TRBD1 matches at 10 bases. The CDR3 contains 16 residues. J was trimmed by 4 bases and V by 4 bases; bases with no gene match: 7. The V gene's germline CDR1 is MNHEY and CDR2 SVGEGT. DNA for the CDR3: TGTGCCAGCAGTTTAGACAGGGGGCGATTGAATCAGCCCCAGCATTTT. Its translation: CASSLDRGRLNQPQHF.

As concerns this clone: One end of the junction fails to match germline, which may point to a read error. This rearrangement joins TRBV19 to TRBJ1-6, with TRBD1 identical over 10 bases. The CDR3 extends over 15 amino acids. Germline V gene data show CDR1 as LNHDA and CDR2 as SQIVND (reference sequence). CDR3 DNA sequence: TGTGCCAGTAGTACCGGACAGGGGGTTAATTCACTCCTCCACTTT. As protein: CASSTGQGVNSLLHF.

In its sample, this clone was seen once. The V call is TRBV2, the J call TRBJ2-1; TRBD2 aligns across 7 bases. The CDR3 runs 15 residues. The germline V gene has CDR1 SNHLY and CDR2 FYNNEI. With V trimmed by 6 bases and J by 1 base, 6 bases remained unmatched. The CDR3 is CASRSSSGSYNEQFF. The DNA of the CDR3 is TGTGCCAGCAGGTCCTCTAGCGGATCCTACAATGAGCAGTTCTTC.

This clone was counted a single time. CDR3 in DNA: TGTGCCAGCAGTTTATATCTAGTGGGGACAGGGGATCAGCCCCAGCATTTT. Its translation: CASSLYLVGTGDQPQHF. The chain recombines TRBV28 with TRBJ1-5; 10 nucleotides align to TRBD1. V lost 1 base and J lost 5; bases outside the gene matches: 8. CDR3 length: 17 residues. The germline V gene encodes CDR1 MDHEN and CDR2 SYDVKM.

This chain uses TRBV15 with TRBJ2-1; 13 bases align to TRBD2. The junction had 18 bases not matched to a gene; V was cut back by 4 bases and J by 0 bases. The CDR3 covers 22 residues. Germline lookup yields CDR1 LNHNV and CDR2 YYDKDF (reference sequence). Here the CDR3 DNA reads TGTGCCACCAGCATGACTAGCGGGAGGTCCATAGACTGGGTTGGCTCCTACAATGAGCAGTTCTTC. Amino acid sequence: CATSMTSGRSIDWVGSYNEQFF.

DNA for the CDR3: TGTGCCAGCTCCCCCACTCCGGGACAGGGTTACCCTATGCCCTCTGGGGCCAACGTCCTGACTTTC. It codes for CASSPTPGQGYPMPSGANVLTF. The rearrangement links TRBV18 to TRBJ2-6; 9 nucleotides agree with TRBD1. The J segment lost 0 bases and the V segment lost 6 bases, leaving 21 bases of the junction unmatched. Germline lookup yields CDR1 KGHSH and CDR2 LQKENI. CDR3 length: 22 residues.

The chain is built from TRBV28 and TRBJ2-4; 9 nucleotides agree with TRBD1. The CDR3 loop spans 15 amino acids. CDR1 is MDHEN and CDR2 is SYDVKM in the germline V gene. The V segment lost 10 bases and the J segment 0 bases; nucleotides outside the gene matches: 7. In nucleotides, the CDR3 is TGTGCCACGGACAGGGGATTATTAGCCAAAAACATTCAGTACTTC. This translates into CATDRGLLAKNIQYF.

The chain uses TRBV18 and TRBJ2-5, with TRBD2 as a possible D gene (5 bases). The CDR3 is made up of 15 amino acids. Germline V gene lookup returns CDR1 KGHSH and CDR2 LQKENI. The V and J ends lost 0 bases and 3 bases respectively, with 11 bases between them. The CDR3 region has the DNA TGTGCCAGCTCACCACCCTCCCGGGAAAAAGAGACCCAGTACTTC. Translated, it gives CASSPPSREKETQYF.

The chain is built from TRBV5-4 and TRBJ2-1, with D uncertain. V was cut by 0 bases and J by 1 base, with 11 bases left in between. CDR1 and CDR2 from the germline V gene are SGHNT and YYREEE (reference sequence). The CDR3 spans 16 residues. The CDR3 DNA reads as TGTGCCAGCAGCTTGGATCTCAGAATTTCCTACAATGAGCAGTTCTTC. This sequence encodes CASSLDLRISYNEQFF.